This T cell receptor (beta chain) was found in a study of blood T cells in healthy people across ages. As to this clonotype: Its target is not known.

Study-wide points: Age showed a roughly linear inverse relationship with TCR beta diversity per million T cells.

Between the trimmed V and J ends, which lost 8 bases and 3 bases, there was a span of 16 bases. CDR1 and CDR2 (germline): SEHNR, FQNEAQ (reference sequence). This CDR3 contains 14 residues. A second PCR of 7 to 11 cycles used a sample-barcoded 5' primer and a J-beta primer mix. TCRdb analysed the 5' RACE reads with MiXCR anew, one entry per CDR3 protein. The table shows hundreds of thousands of distinct CDR3 sequences, with roughly 49% occurring only once. This TCR was recovered from a woman in her sixties or seventies in good health. The chain couples TRBV7-9 to TRBJ1-2, with a weak D call TRBD1 (5 bases). Sequenced sample: blood. The CDR3 nucleotides read TGTGCCAGCGAGACGGGACTCGGCGACTATGGCTACACCTTC. This translates into CASETGLGDYGYTF.